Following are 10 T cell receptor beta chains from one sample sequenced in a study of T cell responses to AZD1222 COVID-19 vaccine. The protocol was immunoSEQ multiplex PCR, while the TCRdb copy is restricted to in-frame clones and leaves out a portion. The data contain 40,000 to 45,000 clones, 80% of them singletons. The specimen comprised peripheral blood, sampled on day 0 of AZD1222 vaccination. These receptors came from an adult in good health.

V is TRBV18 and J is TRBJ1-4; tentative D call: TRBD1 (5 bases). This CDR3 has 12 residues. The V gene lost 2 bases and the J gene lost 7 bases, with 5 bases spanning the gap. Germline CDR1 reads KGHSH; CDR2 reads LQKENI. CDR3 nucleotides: TGTGCCAGCTCACCAGGGGGTGAAAAACTGTTTTTT. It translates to CASSPGGEKLFF.

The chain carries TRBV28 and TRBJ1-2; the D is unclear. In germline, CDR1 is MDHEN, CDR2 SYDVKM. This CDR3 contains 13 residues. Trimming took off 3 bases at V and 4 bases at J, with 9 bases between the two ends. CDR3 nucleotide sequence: TGTGCCAGCAGTTTGGCCGGTGCCTATGGCTACACCTTC. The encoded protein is CASSLAGAYGYTF.

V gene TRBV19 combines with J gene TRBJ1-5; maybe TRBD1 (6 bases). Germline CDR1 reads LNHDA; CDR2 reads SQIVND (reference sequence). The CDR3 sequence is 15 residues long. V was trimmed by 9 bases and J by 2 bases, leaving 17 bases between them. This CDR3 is CASDSTGIGNQPQHF. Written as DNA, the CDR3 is TGTGCCAGCGACTCAACAGGGATTGGCAATCAGCCCCAGCATTTT.

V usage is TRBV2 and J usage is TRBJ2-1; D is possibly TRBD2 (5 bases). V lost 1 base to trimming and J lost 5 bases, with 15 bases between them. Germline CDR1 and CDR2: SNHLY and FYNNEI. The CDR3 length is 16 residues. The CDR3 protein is CASSEVDPLGNNEQFF. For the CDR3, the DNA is TGTGCCAGCAGTGAAGTTGACCCACTAGGCAACAATGAGCAGTTCTTC.

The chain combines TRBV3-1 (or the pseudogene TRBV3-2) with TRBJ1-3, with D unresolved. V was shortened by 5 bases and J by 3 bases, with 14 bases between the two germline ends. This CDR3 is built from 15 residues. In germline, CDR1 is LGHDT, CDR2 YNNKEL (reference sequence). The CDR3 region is CASSKTRANGNTIYF. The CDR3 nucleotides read TGTGCCAGCAGCAAAACCCGGGCTAATGGAAACACCATATATTTT.

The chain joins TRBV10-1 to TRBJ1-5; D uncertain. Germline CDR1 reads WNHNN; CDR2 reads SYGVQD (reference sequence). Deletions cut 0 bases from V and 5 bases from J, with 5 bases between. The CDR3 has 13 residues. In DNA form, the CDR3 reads TGCGCCAGCAGTGAGTCATGGGATCAGCCCCAGCATTTT. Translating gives CASSESWDQPQHF.

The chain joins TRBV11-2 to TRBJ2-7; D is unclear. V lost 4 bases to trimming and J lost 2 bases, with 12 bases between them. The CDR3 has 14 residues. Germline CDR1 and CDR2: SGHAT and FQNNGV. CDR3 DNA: TGTGCCAGCAGCTCCTACGTACTGGCCTACGAGCAGTACTTC. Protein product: CASSSYVLAYEQYF.

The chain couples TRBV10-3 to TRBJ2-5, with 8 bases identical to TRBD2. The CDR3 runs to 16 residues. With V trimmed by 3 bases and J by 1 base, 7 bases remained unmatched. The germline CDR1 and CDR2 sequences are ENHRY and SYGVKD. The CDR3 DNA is TGTGCCATCAGTGACGGGGGGGCTCCGCCCCAAGAGACCCAGTACTTC. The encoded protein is CAISDGGAPPQETQYF.

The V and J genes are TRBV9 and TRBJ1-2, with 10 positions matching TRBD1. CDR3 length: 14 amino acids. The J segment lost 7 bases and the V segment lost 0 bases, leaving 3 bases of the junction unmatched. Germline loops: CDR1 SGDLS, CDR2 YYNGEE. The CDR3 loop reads CASSVAGTGVGYTF. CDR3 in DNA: TGTGCCAGCAGCGTAGCGGGGACAGGGGTTGGCTACACCTTC.

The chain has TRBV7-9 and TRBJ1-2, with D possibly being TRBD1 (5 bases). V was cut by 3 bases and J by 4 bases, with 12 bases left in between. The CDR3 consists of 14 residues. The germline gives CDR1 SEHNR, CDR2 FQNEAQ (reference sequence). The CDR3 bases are TGTGCCAGCAGCTTGGAGACAGCGAGCTATGGCTACACCTTC. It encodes CASSLETASYGYTF.